The 7 T cell receptor beta chains listed next were all sequenced from one sample in a study of blood T cell repertoires in COVID-19 (dated by TCRdb to about 2020). Receptor amplification or capture employed the immunoSEQ multiplex PCR assay. In its TCRdb copy, this immuneACCESS table keeps in-frame sequences only and misses some clones. Where compared with another copy, unresolved V genes explain less than half of these, and the others have no known cause. This sample has 280,000 or so clones in its table, and around 90% of those were observed once. The ten largest clonotypes hold about 1.7% of the sample. Sequencing was performed on PBMCs or T cells enriched from blood (not recorded which). The receptors shown here come from a woman aged 18-30 years with acute COVID-19.

This clone was seen a few times. The V and J genes are TRBV7-9 and TRBJ2-3; possibly TRBD2 for D (6 bases). V shed 5 bases and J shed 4 bases, with 10 bases lying between them. This CDR3 has 13 residues. Germline assignment: CDR1 SEHNR and CDR2 FQNEAQ (reference sequence). CDR3 residues: CASSLTGADTQYF. CDR3 sequence (DNA): TGTGCCAGCAGCCTCACGGGGGCAGATACGCAGTATTTT.

V is TRBV9 and J is TRBJ1-3; D is unresolved. The germline V gene encodes CDR1 SGDLS and CDR2 YYNGEE. The CDR3 totals 13 residues. Trimming stripped 0 bases from V and 10 bases from J, with 11 bases between. The CDR3 DNA follows: TGTGCCAGCAGCGTAGATGAAGGAGGGACCATATATTTT. Translation: CASSVDEGGTIYF.

The V gene is TRBV5-4, the J gene TRBJ2-3, with 7 bases lining up with TRBD2. The CDR3 contains 15 residues. Per the germline V gene, CDR1 is SGHNT and CDR2 is YYREEE (reference sequence). J was trimmed by 2 bases and V by 4 bases; bases with no gene match: 7. The chain's CDR3 is CASSLSGENTDTQYF. The CDR3 DNA sequence: TGTGCCAGCAGCCTGAGCGGGGAAAACACAGATACGCAGTATTTT.

The V gene is TRBV30, the J gene TRBJ2-7; D is ambiguous. Trimming removed 2 bases at V and 6 bases at J, with 20 bases between. Germline CDR1 and CDR2: GTSNPN and SVGIG (reference sequence). There are 15 residues in the CDR3. CDR3 coding DNA: TGTGCCTGGAGTCGATTTCGTCTAGTTAGGTGCGAGCAGTACTTC. Translated, it gives CAWSRFRLVRCEQYF.

V and J are TRBV27 and TRBJ2-5, with 9 nucleotides matching TRBD2. The CDR3 spans 17 residues. J was trimmed by 1 base and V by 3 bases; bases with no gene match: 9. Germline V lookup: CDR1 MNHEY, CDR2 SMNVEV (reference sequence). In DNA form, the CDR3 reads TGTGCCAGCAGTTTGTCCCTAGCGGGAAAGACCCAAGAGACCCAGTACTTC. Translation: CASSLSLAGKTQETQYF.

This clone was detected only a few times. The rearrangement uses TRBV7-2 and TRBJ2-1, with unresolved D. Germline values: CDR1 SGHTA, CDR2 FQGNSA. The CDR3 runs to 11 residues. The ends were cut back, 5 bases at V and 9 bases at J, with 8 bases in the middle. The CDR3, as DNA: TGTGCCAGCAGCCTAAGCACTGAGCAGTTCTTC. Its translation: CASSLSTEQFF.

This clone was counted once. The chain is built from TRBV27 and TRBJ2-1; TRBD2 is a possible D gene (6 bases). The CDR3 runs to 18 residues. Germline-derived CDR1 and CDR2 are MNHEY and SMNVEV (reference sequence). V lost 0 bases to trimming and J lost 0 bases, with 15 bases between them. The DNA of the CDR3 is TGTGCCAGCAGTTTATCGCCCCTCCGGCGGGACTCCTACAATGAGCAGTTCTTC. It specifies CASSLSPLRRDSYNEQFF.